This T cell receptor (beta chain) was recorded in a study of patients and donors after allogeneic stem cell transplantation. This CDR3 has 11 amino acids. Germline CDR1 and CDR2: SEHNR and FQNEAQ (reference sequence). V was shortened by 4 bases and J by 9 bases, with 9 bases between the two germline ends. TCRdb processed the RT-PCR reads anew with MiXCR; each CDR3 protein has one entry. The sample shows 98,000 or so distinct CDR3 sequences, roughly 37% of them seen only once. The source material was blood, either unsorted or a sorted T cell fraction (not recorded which). The TCR originated in a human donor who was either an allogeneic HSCT recipient or a stem cell or donor lymphocyte infusion donor (not recorded which). It is not recorded whose cells these are; they may come from a transplant donor. The genes are TRBV7-9 and TRBJ1-2; D is uncertain. In nucleotides, the CDR3 is TGTGCCAGCAGCTCATTCCCCCGCTACACCTTC. As protein: CASSSFPRYTF. Full variable domain (missing parts from reference TRBV7-9 and TRBJ1-2): DTGVSQNPRHKITKRGQNVTFRCDPISEHNRLYWYRQTLGQGPEFLTYFQNEAQLEKSRLLSDRFSAERPKGSFSTLEIQRTEQGDSAMYLCASSSFPRYTFGSGTRLTVV.